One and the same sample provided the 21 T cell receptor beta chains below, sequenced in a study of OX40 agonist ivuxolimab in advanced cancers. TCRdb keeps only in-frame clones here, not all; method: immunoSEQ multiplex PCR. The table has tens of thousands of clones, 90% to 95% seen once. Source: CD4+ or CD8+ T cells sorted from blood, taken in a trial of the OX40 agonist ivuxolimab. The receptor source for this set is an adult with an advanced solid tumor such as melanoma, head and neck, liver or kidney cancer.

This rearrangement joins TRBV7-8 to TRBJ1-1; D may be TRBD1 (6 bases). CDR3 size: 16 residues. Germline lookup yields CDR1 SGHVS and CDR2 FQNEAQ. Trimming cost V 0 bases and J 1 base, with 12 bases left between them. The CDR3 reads CASSLAQGWANTEAFF. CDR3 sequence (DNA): TGTGCCAGCAGCTTAGCACAGGGTTGGGCGAACACTGAAGCTTTCTTT. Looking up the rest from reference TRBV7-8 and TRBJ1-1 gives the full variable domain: GAGVSQSPRYKVAKRGQDVALRCDPISGHVSLFWYQQALGQGPEFLTYFQNEAQLDKSGLPSDRFFAERPEGSVSTLKIQRTQQEDSAVYLCASSLAQGWANTEAFFGQGTRLTVV.

Here the CDR3 DNA reads TGTGCCAGCAGCTTAACGGCCAGCTACGAGCAGTACTTC. Amino acids: CASSLTASYEQYF. The chain couples TRBV7-9 to TRBJ2-7; D unresolved. CDR3 length: 13 amino acids. Looked up from germline, CDR1 is SEHNR and CDR2 is FQNEAQ (reference sequence). Trimming stripped 2 bases from V and 3 bases from J, with 8 bases between.

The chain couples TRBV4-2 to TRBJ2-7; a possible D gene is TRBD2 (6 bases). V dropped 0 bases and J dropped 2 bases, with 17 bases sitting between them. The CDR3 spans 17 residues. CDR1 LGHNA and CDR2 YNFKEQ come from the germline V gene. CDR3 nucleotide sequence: TGTGCCAGCAGCCAAGAGGGGCTTGGGACTGGAACCTACGAGCAGTACTTC. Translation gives CASSQEGLGTGTYEQYF.

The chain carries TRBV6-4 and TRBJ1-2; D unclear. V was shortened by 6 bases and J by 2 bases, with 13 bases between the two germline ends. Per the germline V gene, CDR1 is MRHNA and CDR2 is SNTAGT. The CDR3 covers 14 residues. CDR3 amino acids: CASSRLERNYGYTF. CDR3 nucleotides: TGTGCCAGCAGCCGTCTTGAGCGCAACTATGGCTACACCTTC.

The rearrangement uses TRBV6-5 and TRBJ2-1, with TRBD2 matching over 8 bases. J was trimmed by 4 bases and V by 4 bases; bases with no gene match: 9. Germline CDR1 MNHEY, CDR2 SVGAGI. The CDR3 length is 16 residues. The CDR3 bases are TGTGCCAGCAGTTTCTCCAGCGGGAGTAGGTACAATGAGCAGTTCTTC. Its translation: CASSFSSGSRYNEQFF.

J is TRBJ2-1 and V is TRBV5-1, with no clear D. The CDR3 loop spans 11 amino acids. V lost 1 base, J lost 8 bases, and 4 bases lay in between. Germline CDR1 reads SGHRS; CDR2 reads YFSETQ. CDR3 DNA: TGCGCCAGCAGCTTGTTCGATGAGCAGTTCTTC. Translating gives CASSLFDEQFF.

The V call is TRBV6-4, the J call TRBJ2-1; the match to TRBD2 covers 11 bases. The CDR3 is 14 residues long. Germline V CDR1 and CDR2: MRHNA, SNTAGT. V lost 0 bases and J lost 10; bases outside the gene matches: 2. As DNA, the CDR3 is TGTGCCAGCAGTGACTCGAGACTAGCGGGGGAGCAGTTCTTC. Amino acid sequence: CASSDSRLAGEQFF.

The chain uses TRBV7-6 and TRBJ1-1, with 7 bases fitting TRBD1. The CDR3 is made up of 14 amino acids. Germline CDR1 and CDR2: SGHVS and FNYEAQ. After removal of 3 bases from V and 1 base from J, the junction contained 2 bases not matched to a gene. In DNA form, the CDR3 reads TGTGCCAGCAGCTTCTGGGACAGGAACACTGAAGCTTTCTTT. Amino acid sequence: CASSFWDRNTEAFF.

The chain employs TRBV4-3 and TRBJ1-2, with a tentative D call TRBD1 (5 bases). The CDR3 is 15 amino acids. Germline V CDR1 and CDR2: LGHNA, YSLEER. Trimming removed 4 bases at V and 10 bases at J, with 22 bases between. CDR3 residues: CASSLLRDRLSDYTF. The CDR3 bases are TGCGCCAGCAGCCTCCTCCGGGACCGCTTGTCGGACTACACCTTC.

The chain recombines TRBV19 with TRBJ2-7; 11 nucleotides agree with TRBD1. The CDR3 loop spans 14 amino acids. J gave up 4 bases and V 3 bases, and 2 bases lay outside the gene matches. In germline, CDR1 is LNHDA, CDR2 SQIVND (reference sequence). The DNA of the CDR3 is TGTGCCAGTAGTATTGGGACAGGGGGTTACGAGCAGTACTTC. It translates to CASSIGTGGYEQYF.

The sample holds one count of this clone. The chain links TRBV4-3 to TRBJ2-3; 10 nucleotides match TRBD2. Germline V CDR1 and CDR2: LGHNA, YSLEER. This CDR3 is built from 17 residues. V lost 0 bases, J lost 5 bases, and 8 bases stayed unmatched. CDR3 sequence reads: CASSQERSGGGLDTQYF. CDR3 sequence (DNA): TGCGCCAGCAGCCAAGAGAGGAGCGGGGGGGGTTTAGATACGCAGTATTTT.

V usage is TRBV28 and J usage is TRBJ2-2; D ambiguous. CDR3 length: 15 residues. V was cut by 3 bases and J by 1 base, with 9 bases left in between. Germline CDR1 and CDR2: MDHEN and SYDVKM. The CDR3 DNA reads TGTGCCAGCAGTTTCGAACGGATGAACACCGGGGAGCTGTTTTTT. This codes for CASSFERMNTGELFF. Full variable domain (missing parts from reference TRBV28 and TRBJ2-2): DVKVTQSSRYLVKRTGEKVFLECVQDMDHENMFWYRQDPGLGLRLIYFSYDVKMKEKGDIPEGYSVSREKKERFSLILESASTNQTSMYLCASSFERMNTGELFFGEGSRLTVL.

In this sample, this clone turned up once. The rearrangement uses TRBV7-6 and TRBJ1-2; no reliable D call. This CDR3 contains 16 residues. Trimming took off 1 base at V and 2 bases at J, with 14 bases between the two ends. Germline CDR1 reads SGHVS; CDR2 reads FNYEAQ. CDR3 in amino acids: CASSLVPDGLNYGYTF. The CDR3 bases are TGTGCCAGCAGCTTAGTCCCGGACGGACTAAACTATGGCTACACCTTC.

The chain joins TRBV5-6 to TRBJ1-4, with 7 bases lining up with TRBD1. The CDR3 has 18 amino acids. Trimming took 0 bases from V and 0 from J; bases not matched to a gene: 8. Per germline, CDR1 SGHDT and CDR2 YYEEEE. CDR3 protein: CASSLAGQLLATNEKLFF. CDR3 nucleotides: TGTGCCAGCAGCTTGGCGGGACAGCTACTTGCAACTAATGAAAAACTGTTTTTT.

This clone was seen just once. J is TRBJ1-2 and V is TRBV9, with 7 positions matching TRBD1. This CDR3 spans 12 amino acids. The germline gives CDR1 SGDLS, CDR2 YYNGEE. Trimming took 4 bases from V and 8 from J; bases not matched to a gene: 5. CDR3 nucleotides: TGTGCCAGCAGCCCAGGGGGAGGAGGCTACACCTTC. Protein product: CASSPGGGGYTF.

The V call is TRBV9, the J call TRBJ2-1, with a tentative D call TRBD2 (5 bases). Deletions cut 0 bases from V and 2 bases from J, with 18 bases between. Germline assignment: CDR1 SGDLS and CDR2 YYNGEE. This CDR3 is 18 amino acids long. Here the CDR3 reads CASSVEGGQRITYNEQFF. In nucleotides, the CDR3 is TGTGCCAGCAGCGTAGAGGGTGGGCAGCGGATTACCTACAATGAGCAGTTCTTC.

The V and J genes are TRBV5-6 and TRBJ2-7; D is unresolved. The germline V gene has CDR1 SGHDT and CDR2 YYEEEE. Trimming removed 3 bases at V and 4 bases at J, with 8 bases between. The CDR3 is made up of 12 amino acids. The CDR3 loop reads CASSSTLYEQYF. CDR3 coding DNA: TGTGCCAGCAGCTCGACCCTATACGAGCAGTACTTC.

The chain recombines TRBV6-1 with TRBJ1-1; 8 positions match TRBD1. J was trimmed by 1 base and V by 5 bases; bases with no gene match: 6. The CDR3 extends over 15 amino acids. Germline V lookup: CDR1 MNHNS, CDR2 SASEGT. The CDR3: CASSPRTGKNTEAFF. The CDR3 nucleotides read TGTGCCAGCAGTCCCCGGACAGGGAAGAACACTGAAGCTTTCTTT.

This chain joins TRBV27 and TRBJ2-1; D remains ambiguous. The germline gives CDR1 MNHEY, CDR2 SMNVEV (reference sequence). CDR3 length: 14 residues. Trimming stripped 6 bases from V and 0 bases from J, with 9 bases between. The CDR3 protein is CASSLEASYNEQFF. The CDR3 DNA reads TGTGCCAGCAGCCTAGAGGCCTCCTACAATGAGCAGTTCTTC.

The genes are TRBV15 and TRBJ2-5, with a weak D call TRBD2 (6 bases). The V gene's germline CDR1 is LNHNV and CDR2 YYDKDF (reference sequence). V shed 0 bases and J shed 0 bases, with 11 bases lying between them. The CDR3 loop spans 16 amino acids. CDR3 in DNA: TGTGCCACCAGCAGAGAACTGAGCGGGTACCAAGAGACCCAGTACTTC. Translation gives CATSRELSGYQETQYF.

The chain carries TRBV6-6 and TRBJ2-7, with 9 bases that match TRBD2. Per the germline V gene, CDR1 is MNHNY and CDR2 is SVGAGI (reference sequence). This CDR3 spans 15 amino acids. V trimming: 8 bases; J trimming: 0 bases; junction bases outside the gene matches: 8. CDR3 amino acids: CASLAGTSYSYEQYF. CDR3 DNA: TGTGCCAGCCTGGCCGGGACTAGCTACTCCTACGAGCAGTACTTC.